A single sample is the source of the 19 T cell receptor beta chains below, sequenced in a study of blood T cell repertoires in COVID-19. Some clones are missing from TCRdb's copy, which holds only in-frame ones; the method was immunoSEQ multiplex PCR. The table includes some 290,000 clones, around 86% detected once. What was sequenced was peripheral blood. These receptors came from a man younger than 35 with active or convalescent COVID-19.

The rearrangement uses TRBV9 and TRBJ2-3; maybe TRBD2 (6 bases). Germline CDR1 is SGDLS and CDR2 is YYNGEE. CDR3 size: 16 residues. V was pared by 0 bases and J by 5 bases, with 16 bases between. The CDR3 loop reads CASSVARETWKDTQYF. The CDR3 region has the DNA TGTGCCAGCAGCGTAGCCCGGGAGACGTGGAAAGATACGCAGTATTTT.

The chain has TRBV6-5 and TRBJ2-3; 8 bases line up with TRBD1. The CDR3 contains 15 residues. The germline V gene has CDR1 MNHEY and CDR2 SVGAGI. The V and J ends lost 0 bases and 1 base, in that order; junction bases with no gene match: 0. As DNA, the CDR3 is TGTGCCAGCAGTTACTCGGACAGGGGCACAGATACGCAGTATTTT. It specifies CASSYSDRGTDTQYF.

The rearrangement links TRBV9 to TRBJ1-6; D remains unclear. V was shortened by 0 bases and J by 7 bases, with 8 bases between the two germline ends. Looked up from germline, CDR1 is SGDLS and CDR2 is YYNGEE. The CDR3 is made up of 14 amino acids. The CDR3 protein is CASSVDLSNSPLHF. CDR3 nucleotides: TGTGCCAGCAGCGTAGATCTGTCCAATTCACCCCTCCACTTT.

The rearrangement links TRBV11-2 to TRBJ2-5; TRBD1 might be the D (6 bases). CDR3 size: 16 residues. V was pared by 2 bases and J by 0 bases, with 13 bases between. Germline V gene lookup returns CDR1 SGHAT and CDR2 FQNNGV. DNA for the CDR3: TGTGCCAGCAGCTTATCAGGGGTCTATGACCAAGAGACCCAGTACTTC. Its translation: CASSLSGVYDQETQYF.

The chain carries TRBV11-2 and TRBJ2-7; 8 nucleotides agree with TRBD2. The CDR3 length is 15 residues. CDR1 SGHAT and CDR2 FQNNGV come from the germline V gene. Trimming took 4 bases from V and 5 from J; bases not matched to a gene: 10. The CDR3, as DNA: TGTGCCAGCAGCTCCCCGGGAGGGGGAGGGAACGAGCAGTACTTC. Its translation is CASSSPGGGGNEQYF.

The chain combines TRBV7-3 with TRBJ2-1; 9 nucleotides match TRBD1. The CDR3 is 15 residues long. J was trimmed by 7 bases and V by 4 bases; bases with no gene match: 8. Germline lookup yields CDR1 SGHTA and CDR2 FQGTGA. As DNA, the CDR3 is TGTGCCAGCAGCTGGGGACAGGGTTCGAGGAATGAGCAGTTCTTC. Translated: CASSWGQGSRNEQFF.

This chain links TRBV2 with TRBJ1-5; D may be TRBD1 (6 bases). CDR1 and CDR2 from the germline V gene are SNHLY and FYNNEI. V was trimmed by 5 bases and J by 1 base, leaving 12 bases between them. This CDR3 region has 15 residues. CDR3 sequence: CASSIHRASNQPQHF. DNA for the CDR3: TGTGCCAGCAGTATTCACAGGGCCAGCAATCAGCCCCAGCATTTT. Full variable domain (remainder filled in from reference TRBV2 and TRBJ1-5): EPEVTQTPSHQVTQMGQEVILRCVPISNHLYFYWYRQILGQKVEFLVSFYNNEISEKSEIFDDQFSVERPDGSNFTLKIRSTKLEDSAMYFCASSIHRASNQPQHFGDGTRLSIL.

The chain couples TRBV9 to TRBJ1-2; weak D call: TRBD1 (5 bases). Trimming shortened V by 3 bases and J by 2 bases, and 17 bases separated the two germline ends. The germline gives CDR1 SGDLS, CDR2 YYNGEE. The CDR3 extends over 16 amino acids. The CDR3 DNA is TGTGCCAGCAGCGGGAGCAGAAAGGGGTTGAACTATGGCTACACCTTC. It codes for CASSGSRKGLNYGYTF. Filled out from reference TRBV9 and TRBJ1-2, the complete variable domain reads DSGVTQTPKHLITATGQRVTLRCSPRSGDLSVYWYQQSLDQGLQFLIQYYNGEERAKGNILERFSAQQFPDLHSELNLSSLELGDSALYFCASSGSRKGLNYGYTFGSGTRLTVV.

The J gene is TRBJ2-5, the V gene TRBV7-6; 8 bases line up with TRBD1. This CDR3 region has 15 residues. The V gene's germline CDR1 is SGHVS and CDR2 FNYEAQ. The trim removed 5 bases at V and 2 bases at J, leaving 7 bases unmatched. For the CDR3, the DNA is TGTGCCAGCAGCCTAGAACGGGACAGGCAAGAGACCCAGTACTTC. This encodes CASSLERDRQETQYF.

V and J are TRBV6-5 and TRBJ1-1, with D tentatively TRBD1 (6 bases). Per the germline V gene, CDR1 is MNHEY and CDR2 is SVGAGI. This CDR3 contains 14 residues. V dropped 1 base and J dropped 3 bases, with 9 bases sitting between them. CDR3 region: CASSYWGPDTEAFF. DNA for the CDR3: TGTGCCAGCAGTTACTGGGGGCCCGACACTGAAGCTTTCTTT.

The chain carries TRBV4-1 and TRBJ2-3; D not certain. Germline loops: CDR1 MGHRA, CDR2 YSYEKL. V lost 1 base and J 2 bases, leaving 10 bases between the germline ends. CDR3 length: 15 residues. The CDR3, as DNA: TGCGCCAGCAGCCAAGTAAGCTCCTCCACAGATACGCAGTATTTT. Encoded protein: CASSQVSSSTDTQYF.

The chain combines TRBV4-1 with TRBJ2-5; maybe TRBD2 (6 bases). Per the germline V gene, CDR1 is MGHRA and CDR2 is YSYEKL. Deletions cut 4 bases from V and 5 bases from J, with 11 bases between. The CDR3 consists of 13 residues. The CDR3, as DNA: TGCGCCAGCAGCCTGGGACTGTTGGAGACCCAGTACTTC. Residues: CASSLGLLETQYF.

The rearrangement uses TRBV30 and TRBJ2-7; 8 bases align to TRBD2. J gave up 1 base and V 4 bases, and 6 bases lay outside the gene matches. CDR1 is GTSNPN, CDR2 SVGIG, per germline (reference sequence). The CDR3 has 14 residues. CDR3 sequence reads: CAWTDLAGSYEQYF. The CDR3, as DNA: TGTGCCTGGACCGACCTAGCGGGTTCCTACGAGCAGTACTTC.

V and J are TRBV24-1 and TRBJ2-2; 8 bases line up with TRBD1. CDR3 size: 15 residues. The ends lost 4 bases at V and 6 bases at J; junction bases unmatched: 6. Germline loops: CDR1 KGHDR, CDR2 SFDVKD. The CDR3: CATSEGQGRAGELFF. The CDR3 DNA follows: TGTGCCACCAGTGAAGGACAGGGAAGGGCCGGGGAGCTGTTTTTT.

This clone was counted between two and nine times. The chain combines TRBV5-1 with TRBJ2-3, with 9 bases aligning to TRBD1. Unmatched junction bases numbered 5, after V lost 6 bases and J lost 0 bases. CDR3 length equals 15 residues. CDR1 and CDR2 from the germline V gene are SGHRS and YFSETQ. CDR3 residues: CASKGGQGSTDTQYF. The CDR3 DNA reads as TGCGCCAGCAAGGGGGGACAGGGAAGCACAGATACGCAGTATTTT.

This clone has just one count. The rearrangement uses TRBV30 and TRBJ1-5; D unresolved. This CDR3 spans 12 amino acids. Germline V gene data show CDR1 as GTSNPN and CDR2 as SVGIG (reference sequence). Trimming left V 5 bases short and J 9 bases short, with 14 bases between. CDR3 sequence: CAWADGRGPQHF. Here the CDR3 DNA reads TGTGCCTGGGCGGACGGGAGAGGGCCCCAGCATTTT.

The rearrangement uses TRBV4-1 and TRBJ2-7; the match to TRBD1 covers 7 bases. CDR3 length: 16 residues. V lost 0 bases, J lost 3 bases, and 8 bases stayed unmatched. Per the germline V gene, CDR1 is MGHRA and CDR2 is YSYEKL. CDR3 in amino acids: CASSQELGQNFYEQYF. DNA of the CDR3: TGCGCCAGCAGCCAAGAGTTGGGACAGAACTTCTACGAGCAGTACTTC.

This rearrangement joins TRBV7-2 to TRBJ2-7; 9 nucleotides agree with TRBD1. Germline CDR1 reads SGHTA; CDR2 reads FQGNSA. This CDR3 comprises 15 residues. The V segment lost 1 base and the J segment 5 bases; nucleotides outside the gene matches: 6. The CDR3 is CASSLGGTGKNEQYF. CDR3 sequence (DNA): TGTGCCAGCAGCTTAGGTGGGACAGGGAAGAACGAGCAGTACTTC.

DNA of the CDR3: TGTGCCAGCAGTCACCAGGGGGCTCGAGGCTACACCTTC. It encodes CASSHQGARGYTF. The V gene is TRBV5-8, the J gene TRBJ1-2, with 8 nucleotides matching TRBD1. Germline CDR1 SGHTS, CDR2 YDEGEE. The CDR3 sequence is 13 residues long. V trimming: 5 bases; J trimming: 8 bases; junction bases outside the gene matches: 8.